This entry lists 20 T cell receptor beta chains sequenced from one sample in a study of cytomegalovirus exposure and HLA in healthy donors. PCR used 60 Vbeta primers and 13 Jbeta primers. Method: immunoSEQ multiplex PCR; TCRdb's copy keeps in-frame clones and lacks some. Listed are fewer than 200,000 clones; approximately 6.9% falls within the top ten. Sequenced input: PBMCs. All receptors come from a man in his thirties or forties in good health and CMV-seronegative.

The J gene is TRBJ2-7, the V gene TRBV19; D unresolved. V shed 2 bases and J shed 1 base, with 3 bases lying between them. Germline CDR1 is LNHDA and CDR2 is SQIVND (reference sequence). This CDR3 region has 12 residues. The CDR3 bases are TGTGCCAGTAGTATACCGTCCTACGAGCAGTACTTC. This sequence encodes CASSIPSYEQYF.

This chain connects TRBV6-5 to TRBJ1-4; 8 positions agree with TRBD1. Trimming cost V 0 bases and J 6 bases; bases outside gene matches: 3. CDR3 length: 15 amino acids. Germline lookup yields CDR1 MNHEY and CDR2 SVGAGI. The CDR3 loop reads CASSYSAGGDEKLFF. CDR3 nucleotide sequence: TGTGCCAGCAGTTACTCTGCAGGGGGCGATGAAAAACTGTTTTTT.

The V and J genes are TRBV7-8 and TRBJ1-2; perhaps TRBD1 as D (6 bases). The CDR3 length is 15 residues. Trimming pared 5 bases from V and 5 bases from J, leaving 18 bases between. Germline CDR1 SGHVS, CDR2 FQNEAQ. The CDR3 protein is CASSNMGGAIYGYTF. The DNA for the CDR3 is TGTGCCAGCAGCAACATGGGGGGGGCAATTTATGGCTACACCTTC.

The chain carries TRBV5-1 and TRBJ2-3; 11 bases are shared with TRBD1. Germline trimming cut 3 bases from V and 3 bases from J; bases unmatched to any gene: 3. The germline V gene encodes CDR1 SGHRS and CDR2 YFSETQ. The CDR3 runs to 15 residues. The chain's CDR3 is CASSSGQGATDTQYF. The DNA of the CDR3 is TGCGCCAGCAGCTCCGGACAGGGGGCAACAGATACGCAGTATTTT.

The chain is built from TRBV28 and TRBJ2-6; D unclear. Germline loops: CDR1 MDHEN, CDR2 SYDVKM. The CDR3 is 15 residues long. The germline V and J ends were trimmed by 5 bases and 0 bases, with 8 bases remaining between them. CDR3: CASSPVISGANVLTF. CDR3 nucleotide sequence: TGTGCCAGCAGTCCTGTAATCTCTGGGGCCAACGTCCTGACTTTC.

The genes are TRBV11-2 and TRBJ1-4; TRBD1 matches at 12 bases. The CDR3 consists of 19 residues. Germline CDR1 reads SGHAT; CDR2 reads FQNNGV. V was pared by 3 bases and J by 8 bases, with 16 bases of the junction left unmatched. This chain's CDR3 is CASSFNGGTGGFHLEKLFF. In DNA form, the CDR3 reads TGTGCCAGCAGCTTCAACGGTGGGACAGGGGGCTTCCATCTCGAAAAACTGTTTTTT.

This rearrangement joins TRBV6-5 to TRBJ2-2, with 7 bases aligning to TRBD1. The germline CDR1 and CDR2 sequences are MNHEY and SVGAGI. V trimming: 8 bases; J trimming: 7 bases; junction bases outside the gene matches: 13. CDR3 length equals 15 residues. For the CDR3, the DNA is TGTGCCAGCGGAATAAACAGGGGCCGCAACGGGGAGCTGTTTTTT. Translating it yields CASGINRGRNGELFF.

The chain links TRBV7-7 to TRBJ2-3; weak D call: TRBD1 (6 bases). Germline values: CDR1 SSHAT, CDR2 FNYEAQ (reference sequence). The CDR3 length is 15 residues. V was cut by 4 bases and J by 2 bases, with 13 bases left in between. Here the CDR3 reads CASSSGVSFTDTQYF. The CDR3 DNA reads TGTGCCAGCAGCTCAGGGGTATCCTTCACAGATACGCAGTATTTT.

This chain joins TRBV11-2 and TRBJ1-3, with D unresolved. The CDR3 runs 17 residues. The V end lost 0 bases, the J end lost 0 bases, and 12 bases lay between the germline ends. Germline assignment: CDR1 SGHAT and CDR2 FQNNGV. The CDR3 DNA sequence: TGTGCCAGCAGCTTAGATCTGGGGAGTTACTCTGGAAACACCATATATTTT. Translating gives CASSLDLGSYSGNTIYF.

Written as DNA, the CDR3 is TGCGCCAGCAGCCAAGCGGGACAGGGCTTCGAGACCCAGTACTTC. As protein: CASSQAGQGFETQYF. This rearrangement joins TRBV4-1 to TRBJ2-5; 9 bases are shared with TRBD1. The V and J ends lost 1 base and 5 bases, in that order; junction bases with no gene match: 5. The CDR3 has 15 residues. CDR1 and CDR2 (germline): MGHRA, YSYEKL.

The rearrangement uses TRBV4-1 and TRBJ1-1, with D possibly matching TRBD1 (6 bases). This CDR3 spans 13 amino acids. Germline CDR1 reads MGHRA; CDR2 reads YSYEKL. V was shortened by 3 bases and J by 4 bases, with 9 bases between the two germline ends. The CDR3 DNA sequence: TGCGCCAGCAGCCACTACAGGGCCACTGAAGCTTTCTTT. Its translation is CASSHYRATEAFF.

J is TRBJ1-3 and V is TRBV7-2; D possibly corresponds to TRBD1 (5 bases). The CDR3 totals 16 residues. The V gene lost 5 bases and the J gene lost 4 bases, with 18 bases spanning the gap. The germline V gene encodes CDR1 SGHTA and CDR2 FQGNSA. The CDR3 sequence: CASSRAVRAGGNTIYF. CDR3 nucleotides: TGTGCCAGCAGCCGAGCCGTCAGGGCGGGAGGAAACACCATATATTTT.

The chain combines TRBV7-3 with TRBJ2-3, with 8 bases fitting TRBD1. J lost 7 bases, V lost 4 bases, and 10 bases had no gene match. The CDR3 length is 15 residues. Germline-derived CDR1 and CDR2 are SGHTA and FQGTGA. The CDR3 sequence: CASSSTGAVRNTQYF. For the CDR3, the DNA is TGTGCCAGCAGCTCGACAGGGGCCGTCCGGAATACGCAGTATTTT. Full variable domain (missing parts from reference TRBV7-3 and TRBJ2-3): GAGVSQTPSNKVTEKGKYVELRCDPISGHTALYWYRQSLGQGPEFLIYFQGTGAADDSGLPNDRFFAVRPEGSVSTLKIQRTERGDSAVYLCASSSTGAVRNTQYFGPGTRLTVL.

The genes are TRBV19 and TRBJ2-1, with D possibly being TRBD2 (6 bases). Germline loops: CDR1 LNHDA, CDR2 SQIVND (reference sequence). This CDR3 is built from 14 residues. V dropped 4 bases and J dropped 0 bases, with 7 bases sitting between them. The CDR3 loop reads CASSSSGSYNEQFF. The CDR3 nucleotides are TGTGCCAGTAGTAGTAGCGGCTCCTACAATGAGCAGTTCTTC.

V and J are TRBV5-1 and TRBJ2-3, with 7 bases identical to TRBD1. V trimming: 4 bases; J trimming: 9 bases; junction bases outside the gene matches: 14. The CDR3 length is 15 residues. CDR1 and CDR2 from the germline V gene are SGHRS and YFSETQ. This CDR3 is CASSPETGHLSTQYF. The CDR3 coding sequence is TGCGCCAGCAGCCCTGAGACAGGGCACCTCTCCACGCAGTATTTT.

The chain combines TRBV2 with TRBJ2-1; 9 bases are shared with TRBD2. The CDR3 extends over 18 amino acids. CDR1 SNHLY and CDR2 FYNNEI come from the germline V gene. The V and J ends lost 0 bases and 3 bases, in that order; junction bases with no gene match: 9. CDR3 bases: TGTGCCAGCAGTGAAGCACTACGACTAGCGGCACTCTACAATGAGCAGTTCTTC. Encoded protein: CASSEALRLAALYNEQFF.

The chain recombines TRBV2 with TRBJ2-1; D call uncertain. V was trimmed by 11 bases and J by 2 bases, leaving 7 bases between them. This CDR3 is 11 amino acids long. From germline, CDR1 is SNHLY and CDR2 FYNNEI. CDR3: CAAATYNEQFF. For the CDR3, the DNA is TGTGCCGCGGCTACCTACAATGAGCAGTTCTTC.

The rearrangement links TRBV7-9 to TRBJ1-1, with D possibly TRBD1 on 5 matching bases. V was trimmed by 5 bases and J by 1 base, leaving 17 bases between them. The CDR3 has 16 amino acids. From germline, CDR1 is SEHNR and CDR2 FQNEAQ (reference sequence). CDR3: CASSPLAGPRNTEAFF. The CDR3 DNA sequence: TGTGCCAGCAGCCCCCTAGCGGGACCCCGGAACACTGAAGCTTTCTTT.

This rearrangement joins TRBV25-1 to TRBJ2-2; TRBD2 is a possible D gene (6 bases). Germline-derived CDR1 and CDR2 are MGHDK and SYGVNS. The CDR3 has 15 amino acids. Trimming removed 7 bases from V and 0 bases from J, with 12 bases in between. The CDR3 protein is CASTYGGTNTGELFF. CDR3 coding DNA: TGTGCCAGCACCTACGGAGGGACGAACACCGGGGAGCTGTTTTTT.

The chain links TRBV2 to TRBJ2-5, with D unclear. The CDR3 runs to 15 residues. CDR1 is SNHLY and CDR2 is FYNNEI in the germline V gene. The ends were cut back, 2 bases at V and 0 bases at J, with 10 bases in the middle. The CDR3 DNA reads TGTGCCAGCAGTGAAAGTTACCAGTACCAAGAGACCCAGTACTTC. Amino acid sequence: CASSESYQYQETQYF. The full variable domain, in which reference TRBV2 and TRBJ2-5 provide the parts outside the CDR3, is EPEVTQTPSHQVTQMGQEVILRCVPISNHLYFYWYRQILGQKVEFLVSFYNNEISEKSEIFDDQFSVERPDGSNFTLKIRSTKLEDSAMYFCASSESYQYQETQYFGPGTRLLVL.